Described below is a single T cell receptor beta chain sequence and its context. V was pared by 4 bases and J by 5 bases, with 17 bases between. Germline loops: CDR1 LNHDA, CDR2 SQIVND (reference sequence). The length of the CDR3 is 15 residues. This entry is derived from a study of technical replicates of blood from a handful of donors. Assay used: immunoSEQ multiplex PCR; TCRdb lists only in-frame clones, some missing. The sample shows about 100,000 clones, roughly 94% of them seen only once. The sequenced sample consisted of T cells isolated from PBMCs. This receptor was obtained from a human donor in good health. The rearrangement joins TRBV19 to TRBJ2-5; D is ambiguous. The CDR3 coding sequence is TGTGCCAGTAGTAATCAATTGGCACCCTCCGAGACCCAGTACTTC. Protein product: CASSNQLAPSETQYF.